Below are 21 T cell receptor beta chains sequenced from a single sample in a study of cytomegalovirus exposure and HLA in healthy donors. Measured with immunoSEQ multiplex PCR; TCRdb has only the in-frame clones, and not every one. Among 120,000 or so clones, around 86% were seen once, and the ten largest hold approximately 2%. Material for sequencing was PBMCs. Receptors originate from a woman under 30 in good health and CMV-seronegative.

This chain joins TRBV4-1 and TRBJ2-1; 11 nucleotides match TRBD2. After removal of 4 bases from V and 10 bases from J, the junction contained 15 bases not matched to a gene. The CDR3 is 17 residues long. Germline-derived CDR1 and CDR2 are MGHRA and YSYEKL. Here the CDR3 reads CASSRLTSGSRLDEQFF. The CDR3 DNA sequence: TGCGCCAGCAGCCGGCTAACTAGCGGGAGCCGTCTAGACGAGCAGTTCTTC.

J is TRBJ2-5 and V is TRBV19, with no clear D. The CDR3 length is 14 residues. V lost 1 base and J 3 bases, leaving 9 bases between the germline ends. Germline V CDR1 and CDR2: LNHDA, SQIVND (reference sequence). The DNA of the CDR3 is TGTGCCAGTAGTATAGCGGCAGGTAAAGAGACCCAGTACTTC. Encoded protein: CASSIAAGKETQYF.

The genes are TRBV18 and TRBJ1-4; TRBD1 might be the D (5 bases). The CDR3 loop spans 16 amino acids. CDR1 KGHSH and CDR2 LQKENI come from the germline V gene. V was trimmed by 5 bases and J by 3 bases, leaving 16 bases between them. Here the CDR3 DNA reads TGTGCCAGCTCAGCCTTTCTAAGGGGCGCTAATGAAAAACTGTTTTTT. Translating gives CASSAFLRGANEKLFF.

V gene TRBV10-3 combines with J gene TRBJ2-7; D is ambiguous. Trimming stripped 3 bases from V and 5 bases from J, with 8 bases between. Germline V CDR1 and CDR2: ENHRY, SYGVKD. The CDR3 is 12 amino acids. CDR3 DNA: TGTGCCATCAGTGACGCAGGCCACGAGCAGTACTTC. Translating it yields CAISDAGHEQYF.

The chain has TRBV9 and TRBJ2-7; tentative D call: TRBD2 (5 bases). This CDR3 is built from 14 residues. CDR1 SGDLS and CDR2 YYNGEE come from the germline V gene. V gave up 6 bases and J gave up 3 bases, with 16 bases separating them. This chain's CDR3 is CASTEREGFYEQYF. CDR3 nucleotide sequence: TGTGCCAGCACCGAACGTGAGGGATTCTACGAGCAGTACTTC.

This chain uses TRBV4-2 with TRBJ2-2, with 14 bases aligning to TRBD2. The ends lost 4 bases at V and 8 bases at J; junction bases unmatched: 3. The CDR3 length is 15 residues. Germline loops: CDR1 LGHNA, CDR2 YNFKEQ. CDR3 DNA: TGTGCCAGCAGCCCGGGACTAGCGGGAGCTGGGGAGCTGTTTTTT. Translating it yields CASSPGLAGAGELFF.

The V call is TRBV6-1, the J call TRBJ1-1, with 7 bases aligning to TRBD1. Per germline, CDR1 MNHNS and CDR2 SASEGT. This CDR3 is built from 14 residues. Germline trimming cut 2 bases from V and 4 bases from J; bases unmatched to any gene: 4. This CDR3 is CASSEITGVTEAFF. CDR3 in DNA: TGTGCCAGCAGTGAAATCACAGGGGTCACTGAAGCTTTCTTT.

This clone was recorded only once. The V gene is TRBV6-1, the J gene TRBJ2-7, with 8 bases fitting TRBD2. V was clipped by 6 bases and J by 7 bases; unmatched bases: 14. CDR1 is MNHNS, CDR2 SASEGT, per germline. This CDR3 region has 15 residues. The CDR3 is CASRAAGGTLKEQYF. The CDR3 DNA reads TGTGCCAGCAGGGCCGCGGGGGGCACCCTAAAGGAGCAGTACTTC.

CDR3 sequence reads: CATSRGPSWELGTDTQYF. The DNA of the CDR3 is TGTGCCACCAGCAGAGGACCGAGTTGGGAGTTAGGCACAGATACGCAGTATTTT. The V and J genes are TRBV15 and TRBJ2-3; tentative D call: TRBD2 (5 bases). The V end was cut by 1 base, the J end by 1 base, with 18 bases between. The CDR3 contains 18 residues. CDR1 is LNHNV and CDR2 is YYDKDF in the germline V gene (reference sequence). Supplemented by reference TRBV15 and TRBJ2-3, the full variable domain reads DAMVIQNPRYQVTQFGKPVTLSCSQTLNHNVMYWYQQKSSQAPKLLFHYYDKDFNNEADTPDNFQSRRPNTSFCFLDIRSPGLGDTAMYLCATSRGPSWELGTDTQYFGPGTRLTVL.

The chain is built from TRBV5-1 and TRBJ2-7; 10 nucleotides agree with TRBD2. The CDR3 contains 16 residues. Trimming took 2 bases from V and 6 from J; bases not matched to a gene: 11. Germline assignment: CDR1 SGHRS and CDR2 YFSETQ. As DNA, the CDR3 is TGCGCCAGCAGCTTCACAGCGGGAGGGCCCCCAGGCGAGCAGTACTTC. The encoded protein is CASSFTAGGPPGEQYF.

V gene TRBV28 combines with J gene TRBJ1-5; 7 nucleotides align to TRBD1. Losses at the gene ends were 6 bases for V and 1 base for J; bases not matched to a gene: 12. The length of the CDR3 is 17 residues. The germline CDR1 and CDR2 sequences are MDHEN and SYDVKM. CDR3 DNA sequence: TGTGCCAGCAGACCGGGACAGAGGCGTCAAAGCAATCAGCCCCAGCATTTT. It is translated as CASRPGQRRQSNQPQHF. Variable domain in full (rest from reference TRBV28 and TRBJ1-5): DVKVTQSSRYLVKRTGEKVFLECVQDMDHENMFWYRQDPGLGLRLIYFSYDVKMKEKGDIPEGYSVSREKKERFSLILESASTNQTSMYLCASRPGQRRQSNQPQHFGDGTRLSIL.

The chain carries TRBV13 and TRBJ2-2, with a possible D match to TRBD1 (5 bases). Germline-derived CDR1 and CDR2 are PRHDT and FYEKMQ (reference sequence). CDR3 length equals 13 residues. Trimming took off 3 bases at V and 6 bases at J, with 8 bases between the two ends. CDR3 sequence reads: CASSFQGPGELFF. The CDR3 DNA sequence: TGTGCCAGCAGCTTCCAGGGTCCCGGGGAGCTGTTTTTT. Full variable domain (missing parts from reference TRBV13 and TRBJ2-2): AAGVIQSPRHLIKEKRETATLKCYPIPRHDTVYWYQQGPGQDPQFLISFYEKMQSDKGSIPDRFSAQQFSDYHSELNMSSLELGDSALYFCASSFQGPGELFFGEGSRLTVL.

The chain uses TRBV7-9 and TRBJ2-2; TRBD2 aligns across 7 bases. Per the germline V gene, CDR1 is SEHNR and CDR2 is FQNEAQ (reference sequence). V trimming: 2 bases; J trimming: 0 bases; junction bases outside the gene matches: 9. The CDR3 is made up of 18 amino acids. The CDR3 sequence: CASSLPGRDDANTGELFF. The CDR3 DNA sequence: TGTGCCAGCAGCTTACCAGGGAGGGATGACGCGAACACCGGGGAGCTGTTTTTT.

The chain carries TRBV5-1 and TRBJ2-3; TRBD2 matches at 8 bases. This CDR3 has 14 amino acids. Germline V gives CDR1 SGHRS, CDR2 YFSETQ. The junction had 4 bases not matched to a gene; V was cut back by 0 bases and J by 7 bases. As DNA, the CDR3 is TGCGCCAGCAGCTTGGGGGGCGGGAGGAATACGCAGTATTTT. Amino acids: CASSLGGGRNTQYF.

This clone was picked up a small number of times. This chain connects TRBV6-6 to TRBJ1-5, with a weak D call TRBD1 (5 bases). CDR1 and CDR2 (germline): MNHNY, SVGAGI (reference sequence). V was pared by 10 bases and J by 5 bases, with 24 bases between. The CDR3 is 16 residues long. The DNA for the CDR3 is TGTGCCACCTCAGTGGGGGGATCTTTTAGGCATCAGCCCCAGCATTTT. Its protein product is CATSVGGSFRHQPQHF.

The chain is built from TRBV5-1 and TRBJ2-7; 9 bases align to TRBD1. J lost 4 bases, V lost 6 bases, and 11 bases had no gene match. Germline CDR1 SGHRS, CDR2 YFSETQ. The CDR3 has 15 residues. CDR3 sequence: CASTNRDRDAYEQYF. CDR3 nucleotides: TGCGCCAGCACGAACCGGGACAGGGACGCATACGAGCAGTACTTC.

CDR3 coding DNA: TGCGCCAGCAGCCAGGTAGCGGGAACTGAGCAGTTCTTC. Protein sequence: CASSQVAGTEQFF. This chain uses TRBV4-1 with TRBJ2-1, with 8 bases identical to TRBD2. With 3 bases clipped from V and 9 bases from J, the junction kept 4 bases outside the gene matches. The CDR3 is 13 amino acids. Germline V gene lookup returns CDR1 MGHRA and CDR2 YSYEKL.

This clone has more than one count but fewer than ten. This chain uses TRBV4-2 with TRBJ2-3; D ambiguous. Germline V gene sequence: CDR1 LGHNA, CDR2 YNFKEQ. V lost 1 base, J lost 6 bases, and 8 bases lay in between. This CDR3 contains 13 residues. The CDR3 sequence: CASSQGFRDTQYF. CDR3 sequence (DNA): TGTGCCAGCAGCCAAGGGTTCCGGGATACGCAGTATTTT.

This chain joins TRBV4-1 and TRBJ2-1; TRBD2 matches at 9 bases. This CDR3 is built from 19 residues. After removal of 0 bases from V and 7 bases from J, the junction contained 16 bases not matched to a gene. CDR1 is MGHRA, CDR2 YSYEKL, per germline. CDR3 in DNA: TGCGCCAGCAGCCAAGAGCTGTGGGGAATAGCGGGAGATGTGAATGAGCAGTTCTTC. The encoded protein is CASSQELWGIAGDVNEQFF.

The chain joins TRBV6-5 to TRBJ1-3, with TRBD1 matching 8 bases. The junction had 4 bases not matched to a gene; V was cut back by 4 bases and J by 5 bases. Germline V CDR1 and CDR2: MNHEY, SVGAGI. CDR3 length: 14 residues. This chain's CDR3 is CASSSWTGRNTIYF. CDR3 coding DNA: TGTGCCAGCAGTTCTTGGACAGGGAGAAACACCATATATTTT.

This chain uses TRBV28 with TRBJ2-7; the D gene is possibly TRBD2 (5 bases). Trimming shortened V by 6 bases and J by 4 bases, and 13 bases separated the two germline ends. Per the germline V gene, CDR1 is MDHEN and CDR2 is SYDVKM. The CDR3 runs to 13 residues. The CDR3 loop reads CASREDVPYEQYF. The CDR3, as DNA: TGTGCCAGCAGGGAGGACGTACCTTACGAGCAGTACTTC. The full variable domain, rest sourced from reference TRBV28 and TRBJ2-7, is DVKVTQSSRYLVKRTGEKVFLECVQDMDHENMFWYRQDPGLGLRLIYFSYDVKMKEKGDIPEGYSVSREKKERFSLILESASTNQTSMYLCASREDVPYEQYFGPGTRLTVT.